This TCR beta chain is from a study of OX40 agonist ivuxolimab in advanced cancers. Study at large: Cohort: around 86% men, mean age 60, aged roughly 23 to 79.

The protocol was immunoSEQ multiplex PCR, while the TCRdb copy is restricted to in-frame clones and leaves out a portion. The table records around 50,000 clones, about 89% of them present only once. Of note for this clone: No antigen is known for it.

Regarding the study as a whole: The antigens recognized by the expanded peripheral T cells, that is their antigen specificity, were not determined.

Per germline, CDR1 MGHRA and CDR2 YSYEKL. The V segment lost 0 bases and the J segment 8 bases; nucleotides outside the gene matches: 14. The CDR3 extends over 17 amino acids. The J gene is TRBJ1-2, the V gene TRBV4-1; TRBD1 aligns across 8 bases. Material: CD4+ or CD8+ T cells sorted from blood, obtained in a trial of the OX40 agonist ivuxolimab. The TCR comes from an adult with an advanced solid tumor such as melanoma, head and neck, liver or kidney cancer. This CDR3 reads CASSQDPAVRGRGGYTF. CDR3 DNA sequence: TGCGCCAGCAGCCAAGATCCGGCGGTCAGGGGGCGCGGAGGCTACACCTTC.